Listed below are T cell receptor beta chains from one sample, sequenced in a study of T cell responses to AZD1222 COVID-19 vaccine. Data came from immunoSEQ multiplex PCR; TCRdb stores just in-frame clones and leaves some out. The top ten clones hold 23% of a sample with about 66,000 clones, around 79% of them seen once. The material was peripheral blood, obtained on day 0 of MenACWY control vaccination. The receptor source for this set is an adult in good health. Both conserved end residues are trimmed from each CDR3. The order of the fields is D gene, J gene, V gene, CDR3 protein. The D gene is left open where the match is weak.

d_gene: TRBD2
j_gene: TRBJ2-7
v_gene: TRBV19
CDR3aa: ASTPGREPYEQY

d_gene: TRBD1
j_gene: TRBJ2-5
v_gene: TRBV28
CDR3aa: ASRTTGMETQY

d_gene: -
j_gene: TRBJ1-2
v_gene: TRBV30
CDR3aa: AWSVLDFYGYT

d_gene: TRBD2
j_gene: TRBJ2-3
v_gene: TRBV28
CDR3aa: ASNSGVRGGSADTQY

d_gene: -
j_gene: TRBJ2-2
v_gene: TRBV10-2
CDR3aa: ASREVGAGELF

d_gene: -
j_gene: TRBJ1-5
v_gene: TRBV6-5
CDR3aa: ATQPRRPDQPQH

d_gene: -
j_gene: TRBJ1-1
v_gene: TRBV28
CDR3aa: ASSSHMNTEAF

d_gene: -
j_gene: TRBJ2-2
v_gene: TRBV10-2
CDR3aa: ASSERGGNGELF

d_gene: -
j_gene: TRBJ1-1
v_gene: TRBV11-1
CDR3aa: ASSSDRTNTEAF

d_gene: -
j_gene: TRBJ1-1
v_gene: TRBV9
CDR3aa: ASSPGPQLDAEAF

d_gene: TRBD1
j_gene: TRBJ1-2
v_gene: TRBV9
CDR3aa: ASSVDTGADYGYT

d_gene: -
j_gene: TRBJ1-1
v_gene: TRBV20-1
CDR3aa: SAQKNTEAF

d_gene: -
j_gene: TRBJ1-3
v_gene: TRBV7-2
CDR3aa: ASSLEVQASGNTIY

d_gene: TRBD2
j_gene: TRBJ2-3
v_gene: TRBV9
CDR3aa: ASSVSSSGGTDTQY

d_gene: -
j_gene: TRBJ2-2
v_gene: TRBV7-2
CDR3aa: ASSLGLNTGELF

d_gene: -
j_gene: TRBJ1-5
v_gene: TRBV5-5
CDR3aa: ASSLGGGNQPQH

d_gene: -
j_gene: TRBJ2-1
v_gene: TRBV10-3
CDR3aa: AISESLSSYNEQF

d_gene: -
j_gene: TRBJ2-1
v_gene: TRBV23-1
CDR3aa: ASSQRRTRGRGATYRVGEQF